This note documents a single T cell receptor (beta chain) sequence. Its antigen remains unknown. Other DNA sequences in the same sample also yield this CDR3. The sample belongs to a study of cytomegalovirus exposure and HLA in healthy donors. Study context: The early release's HLA-typed donors yielded 65 million to 85 million unique TCRs. General study results and limits: In a later analysis, most CMV-associated TCR beta chains appeared HLA-restricted. Earlier analysis yielded a pattern in which most TCR beta V segments were productive about 90% or about 30% of the time.

Samples came from healthy bone marrow donors. PCR employed 60 Vbeta and 13 Jbeta primers. The table came from immunoSEQ multiplex PCR; TCRdb's copy has only in-frame clones and leaves some out. The profile shows around 280,000 clones, approximately 90% of them singletons. The CDR3 is made up of 14 amino acids. CDR1 and CDR2 from the germline V gene are SGHTA and FQGNSA. Trimming removed 1 base from V and 3 bases from J; junction bases left unmatched: 3. This chain uses TRBV7-2 with TRBJ2-7; 7 bases fit TRBD2. Sequenced: PBMCs. The clonotype was recovered from a woman between 18 and 29 years old in good health and CMV-seronegative. As DNA, the CDR3 is TGTGCCAGCAGCTTAGGGCGGGGGAACTACGAGCAGTACTTC. This encodes CASSLGRGNYEQYF. The full variable domain, its missing parts supplied by reference TRBV7-2 and TRBJ2-7, is GAGVSQSPSNKVTEKGKDVELRCDPISGHTALYWYRQSLGQGLEFLIYFQGNSAPDKSGLPSDRFSAERTGGSVSTLTIQRTQQEDSAVYLCASSLGRGNYEQYFGPGTRLTVT.